Listed below are T cell receptor beta chains from one sample, sequenced in a study of cytomegalovirus exposure and HLA in healthy donors. Sequencing was performed with immunoSEQ multiplex PCR; in TCRdb, only in-frame clones are kept and a portion is missing. This sample has about 110,000 clones; under 97% occur once, and the top ten carry about 0.7%. Sequencing was done on a sample of PBMCs. Receptors were obtained from a woman aged 18-30 years in good health and CMV-seronegative. Both conserved end residues are part of each CDR3. A D gene is named only where the DNA matches it firmly. A row's size may be missing; if present it is once, few, many or a size class.

v_call: TRBV2; clone_size: -; d_call: TRBD1; j_call: TRBJ2-7; cdr3_aa: CASSRRTGPPYEQYF; cdr3_nt: TGTGCCAGCAGTCGGAGGACAGGGCCCCCCTACGAGCAGTACTTC
v_call: TRBV5-4; clone_size: -; d_call: TRBD1; j_call: TRBJ2-1; cdr3_aa: CASSFGTDGSDEQFF; cdr3_nt: TGTGCCAGCAGCTTTGGGACAGACGGATCCGATGAGCAGTTCTTC
v_call: TRBV27; clone_size: -; d_call: TRBD1; j_call: TRBJ1-5; cdr3_aa: CASRTLGQGLNQPQHF; cdr3_nt: TGTGCCAGCAGGACCCTGGGACAGGGACTCAATCAGCCCCAGCATTTT
v_call: TRBV28; clone_size: -; d_call: -; j_call: TRBJ1-4; cdr3_aa: CASSGSGEKLFF; cdr3_nt: TGTGCCAGCAGTGGGTCGGGTGAAAAACTGTTTTTT
v_call: TRBV9; clone_size: -; d_call: -; j_call: TRBJ2-3; cdr3_aa: CASSYMIKGDLTDTQYF; cdr3_nt: TGTGCCAGCAGCTACATGATTAAGGGGGATCTCACAGATACGCAGTATTTT
v_call: TRBV6-6; clone_size: -; d_call: TRBD2; j_call: TRBJ2-5; cdr3_aa: CASRLAGPTEETQYF; cdr3_nt: TGTGCCAGCAGACTAGCGGGGCCCACAGAAGAGACCCAGTACTTC
v_call: TRBV14; clone_size: -; d_call: -; j_call: TRBJ2-1; cdr3_aa: CASSQVTRGPYNEQFF; cdr3_nt: TGTGCCAGCAGCCAAGTAACAAGGGGCCCCTACAATGAGCAGTTCTTC
v_call: TRBV2; clone_size: -; d_call: TRBD1; j_call: TRBJ2-3; cdr3_aa: CASSTTDREDVDTQYF; cdr3_nt: TGTGCCAGCAGTACCACCGACAGGGAAGACGTTGATACGCAGTATTTT
v_call: TRBV2; clone_size: once; d_call: -; j_call: TRBJ1-6; cdr3_aa: CASSPRLGSTPLHF; cdr3_nt: TGTGCCAGCAGCCCCAGACTCGGTAGTACACCCCTCCACTTT
v_call: TRBV2; clone_size: -; d_call: -; j_call: TRBJ1-6; cdr3_aa: CASRSAGVLNSPLHF; cdr3_nt: TGTGCCAGCAGATCGGCAGGTGTTTTGAATTCACCCCTCCACTTT
v_call: TRBV6-1; clone_size: once; d_call: TRBD1; j_call: TRBJ1-2; cdr3_aa: CASSGTGERYGYTF; cdr3_nt: TGTGCCAGCAGTGGGACAGGGGAACGCTATGGCTACACCTTC
v_call: TRBV2; clone_size: -; d_call: TRBD1; j_call: TRBJ2-7; cdr3_aa: CASSERGQGPYEQYF; cdr3_nt: TGTGCCAGCAGTGAAAGGGGACAGGGCCCCTACGAGCAGTACTTC
v_call: TRBV6-5; clone_size: once; d_call: TRBD1; j_call: TRBJ1-2; cdr3_aa: CASSYRRTGRYGYTF; cdr3_nt: TGTGCCAGCAGTTACCGCCGGACAGGGCGCTATGGCTACACCTTC
v_call: TRBV30; clone_size: -; d_call: TRBD2; j_call: TRBJ2-5; cdr3_aa: CAWSAGVQETQYF; cdr3_nt: TGTGCCTGGTCGGCGGGAGTTCAAGAGACCCAGTACTTC
v_call: TRBV19; clone_size: -; d_call: -; j_call: TRBJ1-5; cdr3_aa: CASSRGGPQHF; cdr3_nt: TGTGCCAGTAGTCGGGGTGGGCCCCAGCATTTT
v_call: TRBV5-6; clone_size: -; d_call: TRBD1; j_call: TRBJ2-7; cdr3_aa: CASSRGQNSPYEQYF; cdr3_nt: TGTGCCAGCAGCCGGGGACAGAATTCACCCTACGAGCAGTACTTC
v_call: TRBV2; clone_size: once; d_call: TRBD1; j_call: TRBJ2-5; cdr3_aa: CASGEGQGQTQYF; cdr3_nt: TGTGCCAGTGGGGAGGGACAGGGTCAGACCCAGTACTTC